The 5 T cell receptor beta chains listed next were all sequenced from one sample in a study of cytomegalovirus exposure and HLA in healthy donors. The PCR employed 60 Vbeta primers together with 13 Jbeta primers. Only in-frame clones appear in the TCRdb table, and some are missing; sequencing was by immunoSEQ multiplex PCR. Of about 130,000 clones listed, approximately 17% were seen once; the top ten hold approximately 2.9%. The sequenced sample consisted of PBMCs. These receptors were taken from a female donor in good health and CMV-seropositive.

This clone was seen just once. The chain is built from TRBV7-6 and TRBJ2-7; 11 bases line up with TRBD2. Germline CDR1 reads SGHVS; CDR2 reads FNYEAQ. The CDR3 length is 17 residues. Trimming cost V 6 bases and J 6 bases; bases outside gene matches: 16. DNA of the CDR3: TGTGCCAGCAGACGCACCCCCCTAGGGACTAGCGGCGCCGAGCAGTACTTC. It codes for CASRRTPLGTSGAEQYF.

Written as DNA, the CDR3 is TGTGCCAGCACCGCTAGCGGGAGAAGCTACGAGCAGTACTTC. It yields the protein CASTASGRSYEQYF. This chain connects TRBV25-1 to TRBJ2-7; 10 nucleotides agree with TRBD2. From germline, CDR1 is MGHDK and CDR2 SYGVNS. With V trimmed by 7 bases and J by 3 bases, 6 bases remained unmatched. This CDR3 has 14 amino acids.

This clone was detected a few times. This rearrangement joins TRBV9 to TRBJ2-7; 9 nucleotides align to TRBD1. CDR1 and CDR2 (germline): SGDLS, YYNGEE. Trimming removed 0 bases from V and 4 bases from J; junction bases left unmatched: 8. The CDR3 extends over 16 amino acids. The CDR3 region is CASSVAGGQGIYEQYF. The CDR3 nucleotides are TGTGCCAGCAGCGTAGCTGGTGGACAGGGGATTTACGAGCAGTACTTC. Together with reference TRBV9 and TRBJ2-7, the CDR3 gives the full variable domain: DSGVTQTPKHLITATGQRVTLRCSPRSGDLSVYWYQQSLDQGLQFLIQYYNGEERAKGNILERFSAQQFPDLHSELNLSSLELGDSALYFCASSVAGGQGIYEQYFGPGTRLTVT.

The J gene is TRBJ2-5, the V gene TRBV29-1; 8 positions match TRBD1. Germline CDR1 reads SQVTM; CDR2 reads ANQGSEA. The ends lost 4 bases at V and 2 bases at J; junction bases unmatched: 3. CDR3 size: 13 residues. CDR3 protein: CSVARQGQETQYF. The CDR3, as DNA: TGCAGCGTTGCGCGACAGGGGCAAGAGACCCAGTACTTC.

V usage is TRBV7-9 and J usage is TRBJ2-1, with D uncertain. Germline V lookup: CDR1 SEHNR, CDR2 FQNEAQ (reference sequence). The CDR3 consists of 9 residues. V lost 5 bases and J 16 bases, leaving 9 bases between the germline ends. CDR3: CASSGEAFF. In DNA form, the CDR3 reads TGTGCCAGCAGCGGTGAGGCTTTCTTC.